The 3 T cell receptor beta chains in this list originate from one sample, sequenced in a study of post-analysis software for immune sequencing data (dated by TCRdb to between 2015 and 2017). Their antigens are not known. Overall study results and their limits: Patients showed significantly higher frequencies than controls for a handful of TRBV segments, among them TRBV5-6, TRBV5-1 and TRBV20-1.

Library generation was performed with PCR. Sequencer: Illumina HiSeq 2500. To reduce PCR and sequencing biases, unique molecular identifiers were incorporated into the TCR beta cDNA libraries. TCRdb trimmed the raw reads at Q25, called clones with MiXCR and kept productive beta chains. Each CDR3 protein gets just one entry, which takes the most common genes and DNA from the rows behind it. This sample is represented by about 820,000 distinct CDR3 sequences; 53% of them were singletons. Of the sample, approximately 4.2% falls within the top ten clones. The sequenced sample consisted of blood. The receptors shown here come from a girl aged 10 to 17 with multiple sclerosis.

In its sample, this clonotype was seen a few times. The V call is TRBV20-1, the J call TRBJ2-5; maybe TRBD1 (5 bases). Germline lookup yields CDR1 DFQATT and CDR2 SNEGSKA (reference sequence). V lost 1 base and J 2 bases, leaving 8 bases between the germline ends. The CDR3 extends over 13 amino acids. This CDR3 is CSARGGRQETQYF. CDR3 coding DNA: TGCAGTGCTAGAGGGGGCAGGCAAGAGACCCAGTACTTC.

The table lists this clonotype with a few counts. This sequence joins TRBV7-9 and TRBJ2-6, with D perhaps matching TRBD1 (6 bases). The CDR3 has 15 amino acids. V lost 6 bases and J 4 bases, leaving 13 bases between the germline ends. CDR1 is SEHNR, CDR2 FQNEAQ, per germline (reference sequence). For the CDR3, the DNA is TGTGCCAGCAGACCTTCAGGGGTAGGGGCCAACGTCCTGACTTTC. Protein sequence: CASRPSGVGANVLTF.

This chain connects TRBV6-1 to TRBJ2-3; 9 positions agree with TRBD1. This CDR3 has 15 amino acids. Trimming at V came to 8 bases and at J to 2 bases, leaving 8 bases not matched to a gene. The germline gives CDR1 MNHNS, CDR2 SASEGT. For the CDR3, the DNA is TGTGCCAGCTTGGCTCGGACAGGGGTCACAGATACGCAGTATTTT. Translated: CASLARTGVTDTQYF.